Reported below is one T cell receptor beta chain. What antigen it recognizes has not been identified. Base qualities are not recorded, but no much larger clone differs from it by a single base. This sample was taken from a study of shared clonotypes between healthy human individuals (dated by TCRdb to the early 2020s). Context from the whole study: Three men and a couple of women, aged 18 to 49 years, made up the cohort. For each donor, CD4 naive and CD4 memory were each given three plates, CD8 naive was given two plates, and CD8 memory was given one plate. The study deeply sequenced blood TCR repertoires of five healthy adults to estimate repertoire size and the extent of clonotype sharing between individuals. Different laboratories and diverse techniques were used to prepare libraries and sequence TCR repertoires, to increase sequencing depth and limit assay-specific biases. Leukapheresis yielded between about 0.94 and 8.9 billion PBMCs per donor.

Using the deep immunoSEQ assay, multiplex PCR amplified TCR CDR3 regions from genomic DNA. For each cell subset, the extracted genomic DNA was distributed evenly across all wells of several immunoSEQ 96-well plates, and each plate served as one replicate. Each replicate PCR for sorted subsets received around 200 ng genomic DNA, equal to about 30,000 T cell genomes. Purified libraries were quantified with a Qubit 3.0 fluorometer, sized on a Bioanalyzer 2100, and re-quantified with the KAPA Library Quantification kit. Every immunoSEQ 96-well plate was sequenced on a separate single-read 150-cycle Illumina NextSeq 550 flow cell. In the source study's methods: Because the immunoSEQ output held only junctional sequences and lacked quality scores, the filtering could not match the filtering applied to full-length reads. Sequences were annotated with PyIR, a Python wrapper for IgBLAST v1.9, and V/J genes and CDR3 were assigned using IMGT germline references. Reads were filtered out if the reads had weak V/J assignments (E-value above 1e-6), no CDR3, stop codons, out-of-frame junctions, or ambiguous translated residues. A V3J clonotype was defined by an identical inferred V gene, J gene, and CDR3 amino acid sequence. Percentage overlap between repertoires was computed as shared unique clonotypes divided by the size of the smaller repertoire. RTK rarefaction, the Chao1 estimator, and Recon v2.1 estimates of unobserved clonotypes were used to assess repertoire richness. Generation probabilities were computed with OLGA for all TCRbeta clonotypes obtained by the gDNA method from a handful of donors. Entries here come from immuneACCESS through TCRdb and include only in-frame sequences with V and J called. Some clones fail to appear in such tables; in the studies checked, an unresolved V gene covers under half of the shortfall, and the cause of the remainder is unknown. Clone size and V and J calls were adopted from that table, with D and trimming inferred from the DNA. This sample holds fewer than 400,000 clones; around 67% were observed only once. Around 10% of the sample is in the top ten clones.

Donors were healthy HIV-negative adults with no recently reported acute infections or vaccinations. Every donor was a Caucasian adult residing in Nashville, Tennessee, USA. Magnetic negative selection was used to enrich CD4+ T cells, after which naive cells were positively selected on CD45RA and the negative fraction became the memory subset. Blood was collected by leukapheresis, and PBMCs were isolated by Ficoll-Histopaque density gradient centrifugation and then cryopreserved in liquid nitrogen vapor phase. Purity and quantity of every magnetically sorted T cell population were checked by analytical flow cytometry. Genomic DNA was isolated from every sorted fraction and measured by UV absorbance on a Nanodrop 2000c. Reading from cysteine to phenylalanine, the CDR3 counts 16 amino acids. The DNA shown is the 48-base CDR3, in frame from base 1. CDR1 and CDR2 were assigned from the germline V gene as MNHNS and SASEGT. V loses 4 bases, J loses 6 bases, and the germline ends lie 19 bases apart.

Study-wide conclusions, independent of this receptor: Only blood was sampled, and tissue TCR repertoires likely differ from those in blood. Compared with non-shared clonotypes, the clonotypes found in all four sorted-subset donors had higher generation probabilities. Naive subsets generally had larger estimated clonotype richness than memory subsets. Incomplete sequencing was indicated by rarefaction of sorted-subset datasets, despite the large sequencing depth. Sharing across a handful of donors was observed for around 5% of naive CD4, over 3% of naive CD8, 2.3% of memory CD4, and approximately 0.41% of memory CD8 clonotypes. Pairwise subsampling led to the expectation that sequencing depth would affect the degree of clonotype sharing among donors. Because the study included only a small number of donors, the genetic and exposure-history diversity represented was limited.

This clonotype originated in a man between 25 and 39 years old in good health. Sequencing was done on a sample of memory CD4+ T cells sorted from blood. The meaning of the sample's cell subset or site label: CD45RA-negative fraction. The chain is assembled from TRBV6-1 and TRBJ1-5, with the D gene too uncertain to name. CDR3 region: CASSGHRGGIGQPQHF. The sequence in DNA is TGTGCCAGCAGTGGCCACAGAGGAGGTATTGGTCAGCCCCAGCATTTT.